The 9 T cell receptor beta chains given below trace back to one sample, sequenced in a study of long-term antiretroviral therapy in people with HIV. Survey-level resolution applied to immunoSEQ assay v3.0. Sequencing was performed with immunoSEQ multiplex PCR; in TCRdb, only in-frame clones are kept and a portion is missing. This repertoire shows tens of thousands of clones, 65% to 80% found once; its top ten account for around 4.8%. The specimen comprised unsorted PBMCs, sampled 0.5 years after starting antiretroviral therapy. These TCRs come from a middle-aged woman with HIV.

The chain recombines TRBV9 with TRBJ2-3; D possibly corresponds to TRBD2 (5 bases). CDR1 is SGDLS, CDR2 YYNGEE, per germline. The CDR3 contains 16 residues. V gave up 0 bases and J gave up 0 bases, with 11 bases separating them. The CDR3 region is CASSVETGSSTDTQYF. As DNA, the CDR3 is TGTGCCAGCAGCGTAGAAACGGGGTCCAGCACAGATACGCAGTATTTT. The whole variable domain, filled in from reference TRBV9 and TRBJ2-3, reads DSGVTQTPKHLITATGQRVTLRCSPRSGDLSVYWYQQSLDQGLQFLIQYYNGEERAKGNILERFSAQQFPDLHSELNLSSLELGDSALYFCASSVETGSSTDTQYFGPGTRLTVL.

This CDR3 reads CASSFTSGNTIYF. CDR3 DNA: TGTGCCAGCAGTTTTACTTCTGGAAACACCATATATTTT. The chain carries TRBV28 and TRBJ1-3; no firm D call. The ends were cut back, 3 bases at V and 1 base at J, with 4 bases in the middle. In germline, CDR1 is MDHEN, CDR2 SYDVKM. The CDR3 loop spans 13 amino acids.

The chain couples TRBV4-2 to TRBJ1-3; possible D gene TRBD1, 5 bases. The germline CDR1 and CDR2 sequences are LGHNA and YNFKEQ. Trimming took off 5 bases at V and 3 bases at J, with 11 bases between the two ends. CDR3 length: 14 amino acids. CDR3 residues: CASSDSGGGNTIYF. The DNA of the CDR3 is TGTGCCAGCAGCGACTCTGGGGGTGGAAACACCATATATTTT.

The gene calls are TRBV2 and TRBJ1-2, with 10 bases that match TRBD1. Germline V gives CDR1 SNHLY, CDR2 FYNNEI. The CDR3 has 14 residues. V lost 6 bases to trimming and J lost 8 bases; unmatched junction nucleotides: 9. CDR3 sequence: CASRSNRDRGGYTF. CDR3 in DNA: TGTGCCAGCAGATCAAACCGGGACAGGGGAGGCTACACCTTC.

The chain recombines TRBV5-8 with TRBJ1-5; 7 bases align to TRBD1. The CDR3 covers 14 residues. V shed 1 base, J shed 16 bases, and the junction held 14 bases outside the gene matches. Germline V CDR1 and CDR2: SGHTS, YDEGEE. CDR3 DNA sequence: TGTGCCAGCAGCTTGACAGGGGTCGAAGGAGCAGTTCATTTT. It specifies CASSLTGVEGAVHF.

This clone occurred once. The chain is built from TRBV13 and TRBJ2-1; 13 nucleotides agree with TRBD2. The CDR3 length is 15 residues. J lost 8 bases, V lost 2 bases, and 3 bases had no gene match. In germline, CDR1 is PRHDT, CDR2 FYEKMQ (reference sequence). CDR3 residues: CASSLTSGGAYEQFF. The CDR3 nucleotides are TGTGCCAGCAGCTTAACTAGCGGGGGGGCGTATGAGCAGTTCTTC. Full variable domain (missing parts from reference TRBV13 and TRBJ2-1): AAGVIQSPRHLIKEKRETATLKCYPIPRHDTVYWYQQGPGQDPQFLISFYEKMQSDKGSIPDRFSAQQFSDYHSELNMSSLELGDSALYFCASSLTSGGAYEQFFGPGTRLTVL.

This chain joins TRBV30 and TRBJ2-1; the match to TRBD2 covers 10 bases. The CDR3 has 17 amino acids. V gave up 0 bases and J gave up 7 bases; unmatched junction bases: 12. Germline CDR1 GTSNPN, CDR2 SVGIG (reference sequence). CDR3 sequence (DNA): TGTGCCTGGAGTGTACCAGGGTCAGCGGGGGGGCAAAATGAGCAGTTCTTC. Its translation: CAWSVPGSAGGQNEQFF.

The chain carries TRBV13 and TRBJ2-2; D may be TRBD1 (6 bases). The CDR3 consists of 15 residues. Germline loops: CDR1 PRHDT, CDR2 FYEKMQ (reference sequence). Trimming pared 5 bases from V and 6 bases from J, leaving 16 bases between. The CDR3, as DNA: TGTGCCAGCAGCCTCGCGCGCTGGACAGCCGGGGAGCTGTTTTTT. Its protein is CASSLARWTAGELFF.

This clone has a handful of counts. The chain has TRBV19 and TRBJ2-1; D unresolved. Per germline, CDR1 LNHDA and CDR2 SQIVND (reference sequence). Trimming took 1 base from V and 0 from J, leaving 7 bases between them. The CDR3 length is 15 residues. The CDR3 sequence is CASSIGPDSYNEQFF. The CDR3, as DNA: TGTGCCAGTAGTATAGGGCCGGACTCCTACAATGAGCAGTTCTTC.